This paragraph covers one T cell receptor (beta chain) sequence. The data derive from a study of T cell changes during pregnancy in multiple sclerosis. Clones were read by immunoSEQ multiplex PCR, and TCRdb kept only the in-frame ones, dropping some. Here the sample spans 85,000 to 90,000 clones, roughly 94% being singletons. Germline loops: CDR1 SNHLY, CDR2 FYNNEI. CDR3 length: 14 amino acids. The germline V and J ends were trimmed by 7 bases and 6 bases, with 15 bases remaining between them. V usage is TRBV2 and J usage is TRBJ2-2; D possibly corresponds to TRBD1 (6 bases). This receptor was identified in a female donor in good health, enrolled as a control in a pregnancy study. Source: peripheral blood, taken after pregnancy. The CDR3 DNA reads TGTGCCAGCATGATGGGGGCTCGGGCCGGGGAGCTGTTTTTT. It yields the protein CASMMGARAGELFF.